The 16 T cell receptor beta chains below come from one sample, sequenced in a study of neurological immune-mediated disorders. TCRdb re-called the 5' RACE reads through MiXCR, storing one row per CDR3 protein. The table has around 50,000 distinct CDR3 sequences, roughly 15% seen once. Sample: PBMCs. These receptors all come from a man aged 60-69 years in good health.

The table lists this clonotype with many counts. This chain links TRBV3-1 with TRBJ2-3, with unresolved D. Germline V gives CDR1 LGHDT, CDR2 YNNKEL (reference sequence). This CDR3 is 16 amino acids long. V lost 0 bases and J lost 2, with 12 bases in between. The CDR3 DNA reads TGTGCCAGCAGCCAAGATCGAGGTTTCACCACAGATACGCAGTATTTT. Its translation is CASSQDRGFTTDTQYF.

The chain carries TRBV6-5 and TRBJ1-5, with TRBD1 identical over 7 bases. Trimming took 4 bases from V and 6 from J; bases not matched to a gene: 9. This CDR3 has 15 amino acids. CDR1 is MNHEY and CDR2 is SVGAGI in the germline V gene. The CDR3 here is CASSSQGGSGQPQHF. The CDR3 DNA is TGTGCCAGCAGTTCCCAGGGGGGATCCGGTCAGCCCCAGCATTTT.

In the case of this clonotype: A much larger clonotype is one base distant, so this may be a read error. The rearrangement joins TRBV12-3 or TRBV12-4 to TRBJ1-5; TRBD1 matches 9 bases. The CDR3 is made up of 15 amino acids. Unmatched junction bases numbered 14, after V lost 10 bases and J lost 7 bases. The CDR3 sequence: CANIYGTGRLQPQHF. DNA of the CDR3: TGTGCCAACATTTATGGGACAGGGAGGCTACAGCCCCAGCATTTT.

Only a few counts were recorded for this clonotype. This chain connects TRBV2 to TRBJ2-2; D might be TRBD2 (5 bases). Germline assignment: CDR1 SNHLY and CDR2 FYNNEI. Trimming removed 4 bases at V and 4 bases at J, with 13 bases between. The CDR3 contains 15 residues. The CDR3, as DNA: TGTGCCAGCAGTGTCGGATGGGCGGGCACCGGGGAGCTGTTTTTT. It encodes CASSVGWAGTGELFF.

This chain joins TRBV13 and TRBJ1-6; D ambiguous. The CDR3 covers 15 residues. Germline V gives CDR1 PRHDT, CDR2 FYEKMQ (reference sequence). With 5 bases removed from V and 1 base from J, the gap between germline ends came to 9 bases. The CDR3 reads CASSPVGSYNSPLHF. In nucleotides, the CDR3 is TGTGCCAGCAGCCCCGTGGGGTCCTATAATTCACCCCTCCACTTT.

Ten or more counts support this clonotype. J is TRBJ2-5 and V is TRBV20-1, with TRBD1 matching over 9 bases. Germline lookup yields CDR1 DFQATT and CDR2 SNEGSKA (reference sequence). V trimming: 6 bases; J trimming: 4 bases; junction bases outside the gene matches: 6. The CDR3 extends over 13 amino acids. The CDR3 sequence is CSAPGTGSETQYF. The CDR3 bases are TGCAGTGCCCCTGGGACAGGGTCAGAGACCCAGTACTTC.

This clonotype was seen ten or more times. The gene calls are TRBV5-1 and TRBJ2-3; the D gene is possibly TRBD2 (6 bases). Germline lookup yields CDR1 SGHRS and CDR2 YFSETQ. Trimming took off 10 bases at V and 9 bases at J, with 24 bases between the two ends. The CDR3 contains 14 residues. DNA of the CDR3: TGCGCCTCTTTTCCTGGGGAAGTTCGGGGGACGCAGTATTTT. Translation gives CASFPGEVRGTQYF. The full variable domain, its missing parts supplied by reference TRBV5-1 and TRBJ2-3, is KAGVTQTPRYLIKTRGQQVTLSCSPISGHRSVSWYQQTPGQGLQFLFEYFSETQRNKGNFPGRFSGRQFSNSRSEMNVSTLELGDSALYLCASFPGEVRGTQYFGPGTRLTVL.

The table lists this clonotype with many counts. The chain combines TRBV5-5 with TRBJ1-2, with TRBD1 as a possible D gene (5 bases). Per the germline V gene, CDR1 is SGHKS and CDR2 is YYEKEE (reference sequence). Trimming cost V 0 bases and J 4 bases, with 7 bases left between them. CDR3 size: 13 residues. This CDR3 reads CASSLGGTYGYTF. CDR3 DNA: TGTGCCAGCAGCTTGGGAGGGACCTATGGCTACACCTTC.

This clonotype came up many times. The V gene is TRBV12-3 or TRBV12-4, the J gene TRBJ2-1, with TRBD2 matching over 13 bases. CDR3 size: 17 residues. J gave up 8 bases and V 3 bases, and 10 bases lay outside the gene matches. The CDR3 reads CASSFPQTSGRSDEQFF. The CDR3 coding sequence is TGTGCCAGCAGTTTCCCTCAGACTAGCGGGAGGAGTGATGAGCAGTTCTTC.

Many counts were recorded for this clonotype. This chain links TRBV4-1 with TRBJ1-4; 7 bases agree with TRBD1. The V gene end was trimmed by 3 bases and the J gene end by 8 bases; junction bases not matched to a gene: 12. Germline-derived CDR1 and CDR2 are MGHRA and YSYEKL. The CDR3 totals 16 residues. The CDR3 spells CASSQGPLDRVEKLFF. The CDR3 DNA reads TGCGCCAGCAGCCAGGGCCCCCTCGACAGGGTGGAAAAACTGTTTTTT.

This clonotype was seen at least ten times. This chain uses TRBV10-2 with TRBJ1-5, with D perhaps TRBD1 (5 bases). Germline CDR1 is WSHSY and CDR2 is SAAADI. Trimming took off 3 bases at V and 3 bases at J, with 12 bases between the two ends. The CDR3 is 15 residues long. The CDR3 spells CASSDGGVLNQPQHF. CDR3 coding DNA: TGCGCCAGCAGTGACGGGGGGGTCCTCAATCAGCCCCAGCATTTT.

This clonotype showed up many times. The chain couples TRBV7-2 to TRBJ2-1; D possibly uses TRBD1 or TRBD2 (5 bases each). This CDR3 has 14 residues. In germline, CDR1 is SGHTA, CDR2 FQGNSA. The V end was cut by 2 bases, the J end by 9 bases, with 14 bases between. CDR3 loop: CASSLPGARGEQFF. The CDR3 coding sequence is TGTGCCAGCAGCTTACCGGGCGCGAGGGGTGAGCAGTTCTTC. The variable domain in full, with the rest retrieved from reference TRBV7-2 and TRBJ2-1, is GAGVSQSPSNKVTEKGKDVELRCDPISGHTALYWYRQSLGQGLEFLIYFQGNSAPDKSGLPSDRFSAERTGGSVSTLTIQRTQQEDSAVYLCASSLPGARGEQFFGPGTRLTVL.

This clonotype has at least ten counts. The chain employs TRBV20-1 and TRBJ2-1, with 11 bases lining up with TRBD2. Germline V gene data show CDR1 as DFQATT and CDR2 as SNEGSKA (reference sequence). V lost 6 bases and J lost 0; bases outside the gene matches: 7. This CDR3 has 16 residues. CDR3 DNA sequence: TGCAGTGCCCCAGGACTAGCGGGTAGCTCCTACAATGAGCAGTTCTTC. It translates to CSAPGLAGSSYNEQFF.

This clonotype occurred many times. The gene calls are TRBV5-1 and TRBJ1-1; D remains unclear. V shed 4 bases and J shed 6 bases, with 25 bases lying between them. Germline assignment: CDR1 SGHRS and CDR2 YFSETQ. The CDR3 spans 17 residues. CDR3 amino acids: CASSPGDRVQVGPEAFF. The CDR3 region has the DNA TGCGCCAGCAGCCCAGGAGATCGGGTCCAGGTAGGGCCTGAAGCTTTCTTT.

This clonotype was counted many times. V usage is TRBV6-2 or TRBV6-3 and J usage is TRBJ2-1, with a possible D match to TRBD2 (6 bases). The CDR3 extends over 12 amino acids. Germline-derived CDR1 and CDR2 are MNHEY and SVGEGT. V dropped 6 bases and J dropped 8 bases, with 11 bases sitting between them. The CDR3 DNA follows: TGTGCCAGCAGAAGGGAGGTCCATGAGCAGTTCTTC. Encoded protein: CASRREVHEQFF.

This clonotype came up once. This is likely a read error, given that the CDR3 carries no conserved phenylalanine or tryptophan at its end. The chain has TRBV18 and TRBJ1-1; 8 positions match TRBD1. Per the germline V gene, CDR1 is KGHSH and CDR2 is LQKENI. This CDR3 has 13 amino acids. This CDR3 reads CAGSQGANTEAFL. The CDR3 DNA reads TGTGCCGGCTCCCAGGGGGCGAACACTGAAGCTTTCTTA.